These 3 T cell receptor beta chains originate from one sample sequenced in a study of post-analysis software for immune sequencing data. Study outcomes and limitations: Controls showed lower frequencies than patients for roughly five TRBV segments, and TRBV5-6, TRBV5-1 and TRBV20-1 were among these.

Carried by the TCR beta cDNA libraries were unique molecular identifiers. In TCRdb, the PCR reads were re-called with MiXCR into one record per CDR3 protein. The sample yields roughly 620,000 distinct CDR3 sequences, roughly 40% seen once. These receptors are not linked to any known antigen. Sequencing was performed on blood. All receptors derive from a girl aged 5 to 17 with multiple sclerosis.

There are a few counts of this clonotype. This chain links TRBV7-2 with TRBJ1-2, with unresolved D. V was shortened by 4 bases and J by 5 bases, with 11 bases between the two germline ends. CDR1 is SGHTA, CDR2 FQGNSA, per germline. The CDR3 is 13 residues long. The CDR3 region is CASSSLSLYGYTF. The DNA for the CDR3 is TGTGCCAGCAGCTCCCTATCTCTTTATGGCTACACCTTC.

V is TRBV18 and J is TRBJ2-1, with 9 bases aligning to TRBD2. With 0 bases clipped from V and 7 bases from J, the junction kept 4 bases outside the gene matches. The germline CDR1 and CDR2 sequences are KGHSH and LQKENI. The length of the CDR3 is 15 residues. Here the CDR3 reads CASSPPASGVNEQFF. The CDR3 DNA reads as TGTGCCAGCTCACCACCGGCTAGCGGGGTGAATGAGCAGTTCTTC.

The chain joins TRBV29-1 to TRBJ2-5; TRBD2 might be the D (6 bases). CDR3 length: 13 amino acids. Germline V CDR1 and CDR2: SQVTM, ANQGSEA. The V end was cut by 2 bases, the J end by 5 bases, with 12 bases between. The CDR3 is CSVELGGPETQYF. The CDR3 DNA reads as TGCAGCGTTGAACTGGGGGGTCCGGAGACCCAGTACTTC.